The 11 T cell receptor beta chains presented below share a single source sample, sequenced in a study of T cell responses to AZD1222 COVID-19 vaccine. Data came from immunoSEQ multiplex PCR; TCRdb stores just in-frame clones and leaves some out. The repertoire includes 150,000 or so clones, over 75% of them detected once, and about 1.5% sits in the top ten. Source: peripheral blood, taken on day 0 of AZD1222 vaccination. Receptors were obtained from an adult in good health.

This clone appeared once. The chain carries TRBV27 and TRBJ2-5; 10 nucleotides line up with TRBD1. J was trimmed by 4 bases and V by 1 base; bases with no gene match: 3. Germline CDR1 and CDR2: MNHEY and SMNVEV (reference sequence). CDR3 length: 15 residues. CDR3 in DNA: TGTGCCAGCAGTTTATATTGGGACAGGGGAGAGACCCAGTACTTC. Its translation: CASSLYWDRGETQYF.

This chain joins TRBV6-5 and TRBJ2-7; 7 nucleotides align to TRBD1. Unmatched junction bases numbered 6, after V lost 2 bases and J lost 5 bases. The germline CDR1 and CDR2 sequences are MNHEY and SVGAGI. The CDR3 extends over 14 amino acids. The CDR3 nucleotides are TGTGCCAGCAGTTACCAAGGGACAGTTCACGAGCAGTACTTC. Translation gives CASSYQGTVHEQYF.

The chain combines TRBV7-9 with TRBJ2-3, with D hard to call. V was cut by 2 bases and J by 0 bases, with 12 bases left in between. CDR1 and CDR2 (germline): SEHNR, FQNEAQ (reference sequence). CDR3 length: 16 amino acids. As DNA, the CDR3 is TGTGCCAGCAGCTTATCTTCTCCGCCTAGCACAGATACGCAGTATTTT. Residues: CASSLSSPPSTDTQYF.

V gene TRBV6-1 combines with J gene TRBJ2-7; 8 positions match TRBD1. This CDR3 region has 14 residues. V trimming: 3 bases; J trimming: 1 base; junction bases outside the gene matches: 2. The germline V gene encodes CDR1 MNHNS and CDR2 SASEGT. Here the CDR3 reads CASSDRDRSYEQYF. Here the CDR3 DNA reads TGTGCCAGCAGTGACCGGGACAGGTCCTACGAGCAGTACTTC.

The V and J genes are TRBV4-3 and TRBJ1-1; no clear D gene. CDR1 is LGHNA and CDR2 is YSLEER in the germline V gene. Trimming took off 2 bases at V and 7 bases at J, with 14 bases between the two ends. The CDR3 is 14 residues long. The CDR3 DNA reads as TGCGCCAGCAGCCAATTAAGACGCTCCGTTGAAGCTTTCTTT. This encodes CASSQLRRSVEAFF.

Here the CDR3 reads CASSPRANQPQHF. DNA of the CDR3: TGCGCCAGCAGCCCTCGGGCTAATCAGCCCCAGCATTTT. J is TRBJ1-5 and V is TRBV4-3; no definite D call. This CDR3 region has 13 residues. Germline lookup yields CDR1 LGHNA and CDR2 YSLEER. V lost 4 bases and J 4 bases, leaving 8 bases between the germline ends.

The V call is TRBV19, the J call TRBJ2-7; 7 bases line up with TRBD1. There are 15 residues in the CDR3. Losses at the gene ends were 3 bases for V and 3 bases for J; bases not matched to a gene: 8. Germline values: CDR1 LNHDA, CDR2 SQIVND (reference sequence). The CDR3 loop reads CASSMGRDRFYEQYF. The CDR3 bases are TGTGCCAGTAGTATGGGTCGGGACAGATTCTACGAGCAGTACTTC.

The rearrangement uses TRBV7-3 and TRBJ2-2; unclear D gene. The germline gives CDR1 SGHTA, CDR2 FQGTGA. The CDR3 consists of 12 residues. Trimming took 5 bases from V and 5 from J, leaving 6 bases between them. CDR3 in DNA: TGTGCCAGCAGCCCCTTGACCGGGGAGCTGTTTTTT. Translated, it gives CASSPLTGELFF.

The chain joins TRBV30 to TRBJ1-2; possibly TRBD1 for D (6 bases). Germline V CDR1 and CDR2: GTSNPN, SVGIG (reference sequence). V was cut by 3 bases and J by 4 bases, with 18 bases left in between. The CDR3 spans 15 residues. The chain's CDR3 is CAWSAILQGSYGYTF. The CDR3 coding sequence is TGTGCCTGGAGCGCTATCCTACAGGGTTCCTATGGCTACACCTTC.

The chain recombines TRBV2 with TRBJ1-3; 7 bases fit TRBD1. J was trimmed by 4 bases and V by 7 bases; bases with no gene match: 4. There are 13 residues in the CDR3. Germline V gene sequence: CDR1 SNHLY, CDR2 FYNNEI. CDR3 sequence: CASKRGPGNTIYF. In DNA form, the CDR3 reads TGTGCCAGCAAGAGGGGGCCCGGAAACACCATATATTTT.

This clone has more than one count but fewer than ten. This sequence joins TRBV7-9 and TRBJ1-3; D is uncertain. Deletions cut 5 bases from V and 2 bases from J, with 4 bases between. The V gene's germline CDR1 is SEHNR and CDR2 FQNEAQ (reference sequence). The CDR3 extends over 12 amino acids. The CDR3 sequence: CASSPTGNTIYF. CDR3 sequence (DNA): TGTGCCAGCAGCCCAACTGGAAACACCATATATTTT.